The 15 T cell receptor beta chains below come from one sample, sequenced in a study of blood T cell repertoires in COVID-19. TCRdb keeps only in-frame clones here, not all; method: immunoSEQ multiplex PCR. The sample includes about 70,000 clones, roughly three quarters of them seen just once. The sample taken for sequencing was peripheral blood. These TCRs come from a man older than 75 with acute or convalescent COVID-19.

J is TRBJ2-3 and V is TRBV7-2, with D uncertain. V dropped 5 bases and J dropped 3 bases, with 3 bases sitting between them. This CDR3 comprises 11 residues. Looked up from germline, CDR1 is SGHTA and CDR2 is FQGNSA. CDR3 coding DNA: TGTGCCAGCAGCACTACAGATACGCAGTATTTT. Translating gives CASSTTDTQYF.

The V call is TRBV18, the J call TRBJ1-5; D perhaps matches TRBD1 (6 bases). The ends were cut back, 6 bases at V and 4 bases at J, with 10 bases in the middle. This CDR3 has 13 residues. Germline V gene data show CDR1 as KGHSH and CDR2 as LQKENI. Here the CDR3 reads CASSYGQNQPQHF. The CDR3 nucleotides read TGTGCCAGCTCCTATGGACAGAATCAGCCCCAGCATTTT. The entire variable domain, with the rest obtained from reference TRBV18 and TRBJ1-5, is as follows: NAGVMQNPRHLVRRRGQEARLRCSPMKGHSHVYWYRQLPEEGLKFMVYLQKENIIDESGMPKERFSAEFPKEGPSILRIQQVVRGDSAAYFCASSYGQNQPQHFGDGTRLSIL.

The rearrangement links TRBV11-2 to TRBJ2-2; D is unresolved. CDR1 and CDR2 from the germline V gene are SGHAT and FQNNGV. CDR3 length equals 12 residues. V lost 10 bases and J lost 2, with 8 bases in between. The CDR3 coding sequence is TGTGCCACCCTAGATAACACCGGGGAGCTGTTTTTT. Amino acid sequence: CATLDNTGELFF.

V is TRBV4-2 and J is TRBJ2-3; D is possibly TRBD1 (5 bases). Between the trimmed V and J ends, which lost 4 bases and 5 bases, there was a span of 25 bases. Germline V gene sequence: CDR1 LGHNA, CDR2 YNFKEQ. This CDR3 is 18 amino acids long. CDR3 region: CASSPLTVGLGGGDTQYF. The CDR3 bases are TGTGCCAGCAGCCCTCTCACGGTGGGGCTAGGCGGTGGAGATACGCAGTATTTT.

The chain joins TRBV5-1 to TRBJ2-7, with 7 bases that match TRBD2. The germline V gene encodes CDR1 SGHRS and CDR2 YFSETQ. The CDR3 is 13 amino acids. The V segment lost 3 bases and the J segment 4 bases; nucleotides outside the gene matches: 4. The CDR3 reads CASSSTSEYEQYF. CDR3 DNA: TGCGCCAGCAGCTCCACTAGCGAATACGAGCAGTACTTC.

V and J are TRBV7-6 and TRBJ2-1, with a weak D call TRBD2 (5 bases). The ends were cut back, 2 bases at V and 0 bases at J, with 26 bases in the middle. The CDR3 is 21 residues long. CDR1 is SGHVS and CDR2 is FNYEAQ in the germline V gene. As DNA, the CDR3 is TGTGCCAGCAGCTTAACCCTCCCCGGAGGCGTATCCATCAGCTCCTACAATGAGCAGTTCTTC. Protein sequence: CASSLTLPGGVSISSYNEQFF.

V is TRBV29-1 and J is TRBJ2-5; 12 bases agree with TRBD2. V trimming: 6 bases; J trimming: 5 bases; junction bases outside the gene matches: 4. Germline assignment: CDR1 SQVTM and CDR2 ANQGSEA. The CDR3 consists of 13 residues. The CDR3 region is CSVSGLAGETQYF. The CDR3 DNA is TGCAGCGTCTCGGGACTAGCGGGCGAGACCCAGTACTTC.

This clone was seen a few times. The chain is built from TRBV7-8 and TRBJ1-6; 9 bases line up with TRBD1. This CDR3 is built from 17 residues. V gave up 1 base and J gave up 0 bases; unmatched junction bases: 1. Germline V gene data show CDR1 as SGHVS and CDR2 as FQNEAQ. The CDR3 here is CASSLETGGSYNSPLHF. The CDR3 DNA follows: TGTGCCAGCAGCTTAGAGACAGGGGGCTCCTATAATTCACCCCTCCACTTT. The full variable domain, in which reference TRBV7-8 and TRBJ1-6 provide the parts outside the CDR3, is GAGVSQSPRYKVAKRGQDVALRCDPISGHVSLFWYQQALGQGPEFLTYFQNEAQLDKSGLPSDRFFAERPEGSVSTLKIQRTQQEDSAVYLCASSLETGGSYNSPLHFGNGTRLTVT.

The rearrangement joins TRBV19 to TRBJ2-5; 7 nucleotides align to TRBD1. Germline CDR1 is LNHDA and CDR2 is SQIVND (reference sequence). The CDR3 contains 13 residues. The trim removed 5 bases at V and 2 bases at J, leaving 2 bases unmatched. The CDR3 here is CASSRDRQETQYF. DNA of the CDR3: TGTGCCAGTAGTCGGGACAGACAAGAGACCCAGTACTTC. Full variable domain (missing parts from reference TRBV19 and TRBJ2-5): DGGITQSPKYLFRKEGQNVTLSCEQNLNHDAMYWYRQDPGQGLRLIYYSQIVNDFQKGDIAEGYSVSREKKESFPLTVTSAQKNPTAFYLCASSRDRQETQYFGPGTRLLVL.

CDR3 nucleotide sequence: TGTGCCAGCAGCTTAGGCCCGCCGGGCTCTGGAAACACCATATATTTT. Encoded protein: CASSLGPPGSGNTIYF. The V call is TRBV7-2, the J call TRBJ1-3; D remains unclear. Germline V gives CDR1 SGHTA, CDR2 FQGNSA. The V end was cut by 1 base, the J end by 0 bases, with 10 bases between. The CDR3 runs to 16 residues. Full variable domain (rest looked up from reference TRBV7-2 and TRBJ1-3): GAGVSQSPSNKVTEKGKDVELRCDPISGHTALYWYRQSLGQGLEFLIYFQGNSAPDKSGLPSDRFSAERTGGSVSTLTIQRTQQEDSAVYLCASSLGPPGSGNTIYFGEGSWLTVV.

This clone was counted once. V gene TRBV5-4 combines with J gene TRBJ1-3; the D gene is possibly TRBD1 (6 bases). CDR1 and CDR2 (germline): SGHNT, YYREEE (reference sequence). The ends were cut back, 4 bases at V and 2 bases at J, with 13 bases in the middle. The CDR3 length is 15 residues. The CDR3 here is CASSPTGYPGNTIYF. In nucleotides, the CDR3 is TGTGCCAGCAGCCCGACAGGATACCCTGGAAACACCATATATTTT.

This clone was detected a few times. CDR3 bases: TGTGCCAGCAACCCTCCGGGACAAACTAACTATGGCTACACCTTC. Its protein is CASNPPGQTNYGYTF. The chain links TRBV5-4 to TRBJ1-2; weak D call: TRBD1 (6 bases). This CDR3 is 15 amino acids long. V was cut by 6 bases and J by 0 bases, with 15 bases left in between. Germline CDR1 and CDR2: SGHNT and YYREEE (reference sequence).

CDR3 sequence (DNA): TGTGCCAGTGGGACAGGCCTTCTTACTGAAGCTTTCTTT. This translates into CASGTGLLTEAFF. The V and J genes are TRBV19 and TRBJ1-1; 8 positions match TRBD1. The V gene end was trimmed by 8 bases and the J gene end by 5 bases; junction bases not matched to a gene: 7. This CDR3 region has 13 residues. Germline V gene sequence: CDR1 LNHDA, CDR2 SQIVND (reference sequence).

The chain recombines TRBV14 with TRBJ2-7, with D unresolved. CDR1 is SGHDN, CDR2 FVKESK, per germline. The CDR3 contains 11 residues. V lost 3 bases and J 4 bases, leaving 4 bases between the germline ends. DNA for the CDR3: TGTGCCAGCAGCCATTCTTACGAGCAGTACTTC. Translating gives CASSHSYEQYF.

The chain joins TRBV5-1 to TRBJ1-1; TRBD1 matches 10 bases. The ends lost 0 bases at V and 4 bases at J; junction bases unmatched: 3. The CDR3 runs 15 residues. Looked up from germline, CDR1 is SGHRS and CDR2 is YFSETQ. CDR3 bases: TGCGCCAGCAGCTTGGCCGGACAGGGGGTCACTGAAGCTTTCTTT. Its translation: CASSLAGQGVTEAFF.